Below, one T cell receptor beta chain is given with its context. Its antigen is undetermined. Germline V gene sequence: CDR1 MNHNS, CDR2 SASEGT. V was pared by 0 bases and J by 3 bases, with 14 bases between. This CDR3 has 17 amino acids. The data belong to a study of cytomegalovirus exposure and HLA in healthy donors. Despite likely unrecorded immune exposures, the donors were nominally healthy at the time of sampling. PCR amplification relied on 60 Vbeta primers (plus 13 Jbeta primers). Produced via immunoSEQ multiplex PCR; TCRdb's table is partial and in-frame only. The sample shows about 160,000 clones, roughly 83% of them seen only once. Whole-study findings and limits: Later work found that TCR association rates differed between HLA loci; DRB1 had the most and HLA-C the fewest. Confirmation was obtained in vitro that a few CMV-associated chains are specific for CMV antigens. Later work found most CMV-associated TCR beta chains apparently HLA-restricted.

This sequence originates from a human donor in good health. This chain links TRBV6-1 with TRBJ2-2, with D possibly matching TRBD2 (6 bases). The sample comprised PBMCs. The CDR3 sequence is CASSEATGRGYTGELFF. For the CDR3, the DNA is TGTGCCAGCAGTGAAGCGACGGGACGGGGGTACACCGGGGAGCTGTTTTTT.